A single count supports the clone carrying this TCR beta chain. Its antigen is not known. The data belong to a study of T cell repertoires in ileal Crohn's disease. Study background: Median disease duration was roughly 8.5 years; roughly 40% smoked at surgery. Surgery for a complication: stricturing in approximately 60%, penetrating in around 39%. Whole-study results and caveats: Mucosal expansions were suggested to be mainly CD8 T cells. Compared with non-smokers, active smokers at surgery showed more clonal expansions.

Before sorting, lamina propria lymphocytes were separated from surgical specimens by density gradient. The table came from immunoSEQ multiplex PCR; TCRdb's copy has only in-frame clones and leaves some out. The data show over 3,000 clones, around 80% seen once. Germline V gene lookup returns CDR1 LNHDA and CDR2 SQIVND (reference sequence). The trim removed 1 base at V and 7 bases at J, leaving 7 bases unmatched. This CDR3 comprises 16 residues. The TCR originated in an adult with Crohn's disease. V is TRBV19 and J is TRBJ2-1, with 10 bases matching TRBD2. Sequenced: CD4+ T cells sorted from the ileum. The CDR3 bases are TGTGCCAGTAGTATAGTGAGCGGGGGGGCGTGGAATGAGCAGTTCTTC. It encodes CASSIVSGGAWNEQFF.